This TCR beta chain derives from a study of blood T cell repertoires in COVID-19. Study at large: The United States, Italy and Spain supplied acute and convalescent COVID-19 samples.

Measured with immunoSEQ multiplex PCR; TCRdb has only the in-frame clones, and not every one. The sample consists of around 260,000 clones, roughly 85% of them appearing once. Deletions cut 0 bases from V and 0 bases from J, with 6 bases between. Germline CDR1 is MNHEY and CDR2 is SVGEGT. CDR3 length: 14 amino acids. The chain employs TRBV6-2 or TRBV6-3 and TRBJ2-7; D gene ambiguous. This receptor was identified in a woman aged 30 to 39 with active or convalescent COVID-19. Sequenced material: peripheral blood. The CDR3 sequence: CASSYSSASYEQYF. The CDR3 DNA sequence: TGTGCCAGCAGTTACTCGAGTGCCTCCTACGAGCAGTACTTC.